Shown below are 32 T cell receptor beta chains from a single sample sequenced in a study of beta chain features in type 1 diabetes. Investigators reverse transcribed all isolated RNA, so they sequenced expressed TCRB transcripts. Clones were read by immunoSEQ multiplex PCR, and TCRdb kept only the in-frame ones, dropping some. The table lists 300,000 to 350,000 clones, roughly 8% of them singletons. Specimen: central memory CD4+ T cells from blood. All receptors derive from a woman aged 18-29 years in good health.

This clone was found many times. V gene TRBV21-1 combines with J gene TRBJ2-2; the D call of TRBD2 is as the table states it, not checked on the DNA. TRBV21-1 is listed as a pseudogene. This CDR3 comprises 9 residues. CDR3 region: CGETGELFF. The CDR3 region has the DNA TGTGGGGAGACAGGGGAGCTGTTTTTT.

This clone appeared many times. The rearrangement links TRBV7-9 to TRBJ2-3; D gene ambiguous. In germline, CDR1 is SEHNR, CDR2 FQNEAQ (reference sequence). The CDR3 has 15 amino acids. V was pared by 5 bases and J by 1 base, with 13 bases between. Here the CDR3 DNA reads TGTGCCAGCAGCCCCCGGAGTCAGGGCACAGATACGCAGTATTTT. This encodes CASSPRSQGTDTQYF.

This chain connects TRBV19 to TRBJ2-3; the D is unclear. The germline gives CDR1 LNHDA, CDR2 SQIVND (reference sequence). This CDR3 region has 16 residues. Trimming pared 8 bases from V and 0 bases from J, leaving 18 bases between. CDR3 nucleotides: TGTGCCAGTCAGAGATTCGGAGATACTAGCACAGATACGCAGTATTTT. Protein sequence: CASQRFGDTSTDTQYF.

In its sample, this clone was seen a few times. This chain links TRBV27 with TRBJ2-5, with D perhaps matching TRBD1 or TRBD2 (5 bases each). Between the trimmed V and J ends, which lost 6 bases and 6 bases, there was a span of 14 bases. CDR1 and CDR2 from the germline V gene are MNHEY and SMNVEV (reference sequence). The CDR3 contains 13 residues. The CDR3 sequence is CASRGVGVQTQYF. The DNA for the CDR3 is TGTGCCAGCAGAGGGGTGGGGGTGCAGACCCAGTACTTC.

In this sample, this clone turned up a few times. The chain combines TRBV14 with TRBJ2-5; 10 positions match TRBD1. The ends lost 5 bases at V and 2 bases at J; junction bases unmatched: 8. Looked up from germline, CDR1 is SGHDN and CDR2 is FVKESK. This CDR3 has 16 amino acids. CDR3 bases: TGTGCCAGCAGCTTCCGGGACAGGGGAGGTCAAGAGACCCAGTACTTC. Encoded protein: CASSFRDRGGQETQYF.

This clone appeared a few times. The CDR3 region has the DNA TGTGCCAGTAGTATAGGGACTAGCGGGAGTAATGAGCAGTTCTTC. This translates into CASSIGTSGSNEQFF. The V gene is TRBV19, the J gene TRBJ2-1; 13 bases are shared with TRBD2. Germline V gene lookup returns CDR1 LNHDA and CDR2 SQIVND (reference sequence). The CDR3 has 15 residues. V gave up 1 base and J gave up 7 bases; unmatched junction bases: 1.

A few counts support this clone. CDR3 nucleotide sequence: TGCGCCAGCAGCTCCGACTACGAGCAGTACTTC. As protein: CASSSDYEQYF. This rearrangement joins TRBV5-1 to TRBJ2-7; D not certain. CDR3 size: 11 residues. Germline CDR1 reads SGHRS; CDR2 reads YFSETQ. Trimming stripped 3 bases from V and 3 bases from J, with 4 bases between.

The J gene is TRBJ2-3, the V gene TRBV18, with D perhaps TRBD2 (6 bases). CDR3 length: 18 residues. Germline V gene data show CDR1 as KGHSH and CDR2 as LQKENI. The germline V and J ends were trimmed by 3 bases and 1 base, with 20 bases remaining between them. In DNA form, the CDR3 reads TGTGCCAGCTCACCGGGAAAGGCTAGCGACCAGGGCACAGATACGCAGTATTTT. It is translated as CASSPGKASDQGTDTQYF.

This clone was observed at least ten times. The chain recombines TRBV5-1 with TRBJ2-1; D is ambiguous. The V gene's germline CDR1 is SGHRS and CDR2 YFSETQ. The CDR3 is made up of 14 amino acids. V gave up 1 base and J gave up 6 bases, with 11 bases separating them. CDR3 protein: CASSLSVIVNEQFF. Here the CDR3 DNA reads TGCGCCAGCAGCTTGTCGGTGATAGTCAATGAGCAGTTCTTC.

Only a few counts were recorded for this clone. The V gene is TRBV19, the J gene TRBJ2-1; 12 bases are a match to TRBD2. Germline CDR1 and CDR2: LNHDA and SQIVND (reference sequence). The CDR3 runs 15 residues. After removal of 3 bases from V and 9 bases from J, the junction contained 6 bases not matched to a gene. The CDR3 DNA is TGTGCCAGTAGTATCCGGACTAGCGGGATGGGTGAGCAGTTCTTC. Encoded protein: CASSIRTSGMGEQFF.

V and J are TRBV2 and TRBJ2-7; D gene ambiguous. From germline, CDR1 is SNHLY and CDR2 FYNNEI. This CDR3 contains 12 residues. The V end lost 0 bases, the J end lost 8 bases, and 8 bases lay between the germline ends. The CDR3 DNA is TGTGCCAGCAGTGAAGCCCAGTTACAGCAGTACTTC. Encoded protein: CASSEAQLQQYF.

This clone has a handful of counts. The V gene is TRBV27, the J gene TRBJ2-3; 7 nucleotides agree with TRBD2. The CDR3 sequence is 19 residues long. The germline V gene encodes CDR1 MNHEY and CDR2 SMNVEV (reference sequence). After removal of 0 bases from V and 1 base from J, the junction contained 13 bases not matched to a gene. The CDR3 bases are TGTGCCAGCAGTTTATCGCGGTATACCAGCGGGACCCGCACAGATACGCAGTATTTT. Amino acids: CASSLSRYTSGTRTDTQYF.

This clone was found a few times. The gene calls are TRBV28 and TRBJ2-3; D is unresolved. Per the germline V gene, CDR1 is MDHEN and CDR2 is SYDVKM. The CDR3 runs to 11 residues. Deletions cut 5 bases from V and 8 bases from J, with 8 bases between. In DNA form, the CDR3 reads TGTGCCAGCAGTGACTCTCCTACGCAGTATTTT. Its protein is CASSDSPTQYF.

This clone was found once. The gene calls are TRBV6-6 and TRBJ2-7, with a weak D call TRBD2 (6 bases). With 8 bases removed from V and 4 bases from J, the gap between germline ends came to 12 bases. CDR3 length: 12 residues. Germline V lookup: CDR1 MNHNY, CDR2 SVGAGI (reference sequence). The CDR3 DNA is TGTGCCAGCTCCCCGGAGGGGTACGAGCAGTACTTC. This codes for CASSPEGYEQYF.

The CDR3 region has the DNA TGCAGTGCTAGTACCAGGACTGAAGCTTTCTTT. This translates into CSASTRTEAFF. The chain joins TRBV20-1 to TRBJ1-1, with no clear D. V lost 3 bases and J 5 bases, leaving 7 bases between the germline ends. Germline CDR1 and CDR2: DFQATT and SNEGSKA (reference sequence). The CDR3 loop spans 11 amino acids.

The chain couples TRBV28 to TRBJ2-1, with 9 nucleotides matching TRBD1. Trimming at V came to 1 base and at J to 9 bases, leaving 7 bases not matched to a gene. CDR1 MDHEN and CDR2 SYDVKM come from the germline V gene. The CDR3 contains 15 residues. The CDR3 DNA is TGTGCCAGCAGTTTATCGGGACAGGGACTCGGTGAGCAGTTCTTC. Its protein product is CASSLSGQGLGEQFF.

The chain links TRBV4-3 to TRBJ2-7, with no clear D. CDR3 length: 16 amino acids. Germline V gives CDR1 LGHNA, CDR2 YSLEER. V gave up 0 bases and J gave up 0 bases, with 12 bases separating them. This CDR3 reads CASSQEADGYSYEQYF. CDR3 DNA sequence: TGCGCCAGCAGCCAAGAGGCGGACGGTTACTCCTACGAGCAGTACTTC.

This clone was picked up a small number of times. The CDR3: CASSLGITEAFF. The CDR3 DNA sequence: TGTGCCAGCAGCTTAGGGATCACTGAAGCTTTCTTT. The chain couples TRBV11-1 to TRBJ1-1; unclear D gene. From germline, CDR1 is SGHAT and CDR2 FQDESV (reference sequence). The CDR3 totals 12 residues. V lost 1 base and J 4 bases, leaving 4 bases between the germline ends.

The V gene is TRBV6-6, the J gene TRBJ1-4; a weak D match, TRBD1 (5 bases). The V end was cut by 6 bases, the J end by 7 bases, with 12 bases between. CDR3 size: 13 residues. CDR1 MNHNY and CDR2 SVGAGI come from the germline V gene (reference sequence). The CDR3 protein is CASSRQSVEKLFF. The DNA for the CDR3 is TGTGCCAGCAGCCGACAGAGTGTTGAAAAACTGTTTTTT.

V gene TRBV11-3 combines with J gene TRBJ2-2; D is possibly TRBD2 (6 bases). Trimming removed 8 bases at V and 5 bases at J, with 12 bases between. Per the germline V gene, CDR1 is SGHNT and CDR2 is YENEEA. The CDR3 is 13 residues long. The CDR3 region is CASATGVTGELFF. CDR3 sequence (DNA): TGTGCCAGCGCGACGGGGGTGACCGGGGAGCTGTTTTTT.

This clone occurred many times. CDR3 DNA: TGTGCCAGCAGGACAGGGGTTGCTGGGGCCAACGTCCTGACTTTC. Protein sequence: CASRTGVAGANVLTF. This chain connects TRBV28 to TRBJ2-6, with 8 bases aligning to TRBD1. This CDR3 comprises 15 residues. Losses at the gene ends were 6 bases for V and 2 bases for J; bases not matched to a gene: 3. Per the germline V gene, CDR1 is MDHEN and CDR2 is SYDVKM.

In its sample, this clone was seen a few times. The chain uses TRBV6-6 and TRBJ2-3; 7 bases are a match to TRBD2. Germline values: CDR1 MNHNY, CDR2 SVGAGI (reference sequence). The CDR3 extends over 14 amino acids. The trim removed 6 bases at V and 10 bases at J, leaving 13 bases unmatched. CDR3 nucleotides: TGTGCCAGCAGAGACCAAACTAGCGTCCGTTCGCAGTATTTT. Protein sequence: CASRDQTSVRSQYF.

The CDR3 bases are TGTGCCAGCAGCCCCGGAGGCCTAGCGGGTCCAGATACGCAGTATTTT. Translation gives CASSPGGLAGPDTQYF. The chain joins TRBV4-2 to TRBJ2-3, with TRBD2 matching over 8 bases. V lost 4 bases, J lost 4 bases, and 10 bases stayed unmatched. Germline CDR1 is LGHNA and CDR2 is YNFKEQ. This CDR3 has 16 residues.

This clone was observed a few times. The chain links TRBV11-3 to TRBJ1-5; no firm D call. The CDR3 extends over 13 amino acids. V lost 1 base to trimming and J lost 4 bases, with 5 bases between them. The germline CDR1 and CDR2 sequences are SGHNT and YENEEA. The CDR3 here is CASSLVGNQPQHF. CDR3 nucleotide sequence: TGTGCCAGCAGCTTAGTAGGGAATCAGCCCCAGCATTTT.

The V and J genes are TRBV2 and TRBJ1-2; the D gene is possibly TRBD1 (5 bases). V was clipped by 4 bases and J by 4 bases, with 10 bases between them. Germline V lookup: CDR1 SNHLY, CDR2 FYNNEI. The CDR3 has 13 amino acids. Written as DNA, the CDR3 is TGTGCCAGCAGTGTAGGTGGGGCCTATGGCTACACCTTC. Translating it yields CASSVGGAYGYTF.

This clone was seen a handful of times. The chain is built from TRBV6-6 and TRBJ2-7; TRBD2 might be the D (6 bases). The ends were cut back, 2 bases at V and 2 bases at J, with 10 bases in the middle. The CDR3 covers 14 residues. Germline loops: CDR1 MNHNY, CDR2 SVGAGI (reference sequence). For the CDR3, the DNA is TGTGCCAGCAGTTACGTGCGGGGTGCCTACGAGCAGTACTTC. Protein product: CASSYVRGAYEQYF.

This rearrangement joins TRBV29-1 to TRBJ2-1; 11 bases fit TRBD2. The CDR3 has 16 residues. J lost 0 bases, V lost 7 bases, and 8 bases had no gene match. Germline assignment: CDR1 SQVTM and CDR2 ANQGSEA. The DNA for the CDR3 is TGCAGCGCACTTAGCGGGAGGGCACACTCCTACAATGAGCAGTTCTTC. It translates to CSALSGRAHSYNEQFF.

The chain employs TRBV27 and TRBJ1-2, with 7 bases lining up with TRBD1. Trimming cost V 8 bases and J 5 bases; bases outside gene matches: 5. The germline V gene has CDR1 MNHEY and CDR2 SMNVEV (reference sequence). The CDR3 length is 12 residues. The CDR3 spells CASGDRVYGYTF. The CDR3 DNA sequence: TGTGCCAGCGGCGACAGGGTTTATGGCTACACCTTC.

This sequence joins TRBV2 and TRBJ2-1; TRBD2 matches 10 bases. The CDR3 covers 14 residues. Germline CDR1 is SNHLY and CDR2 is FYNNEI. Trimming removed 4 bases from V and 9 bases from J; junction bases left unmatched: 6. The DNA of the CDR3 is TGTGCCAGCAGTGTAGCGGGAGGAGAAAGTGAGCAGTTCTTC. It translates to CASSVAGGESEQFF.

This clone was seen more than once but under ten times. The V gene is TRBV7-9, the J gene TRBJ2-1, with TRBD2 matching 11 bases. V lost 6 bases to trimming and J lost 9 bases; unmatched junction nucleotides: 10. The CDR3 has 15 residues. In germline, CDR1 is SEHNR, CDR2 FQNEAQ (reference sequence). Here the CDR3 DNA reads TGTGCCAGCAGATCAATTAGCGGGAGGGCCGGTGAGCAGTTCTTC. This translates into CASRSISGRAGEQFF. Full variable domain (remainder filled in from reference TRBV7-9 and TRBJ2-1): DTGVSQNPRHKITKRGQNVTFRCDPISEHNRLYWYRQTLGQGPEFLTYFQNEAQLEKSRLLSDRFSAERPKGSFSTLEIQRTEQGDSAMYLCASRSISGRAGEQFFGPGTRLTVL.

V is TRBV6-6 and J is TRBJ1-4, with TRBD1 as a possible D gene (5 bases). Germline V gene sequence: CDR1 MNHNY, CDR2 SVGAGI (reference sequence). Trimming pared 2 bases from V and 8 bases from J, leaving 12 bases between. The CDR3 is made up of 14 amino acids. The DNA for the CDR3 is TGTGCCAGCAGTTACGGGGGGAATTGGGAAAAACTGTTTTTT. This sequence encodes CASSYGGNWEKLFF.

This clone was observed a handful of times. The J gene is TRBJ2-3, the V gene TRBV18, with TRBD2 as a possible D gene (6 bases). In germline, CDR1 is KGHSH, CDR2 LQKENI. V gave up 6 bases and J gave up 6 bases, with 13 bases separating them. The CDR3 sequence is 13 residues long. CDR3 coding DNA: TGTGCCAGCTCTCGCCGTGGAGGGGATACGCAGTATTTT. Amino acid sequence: CASSRRGGDTQYF.